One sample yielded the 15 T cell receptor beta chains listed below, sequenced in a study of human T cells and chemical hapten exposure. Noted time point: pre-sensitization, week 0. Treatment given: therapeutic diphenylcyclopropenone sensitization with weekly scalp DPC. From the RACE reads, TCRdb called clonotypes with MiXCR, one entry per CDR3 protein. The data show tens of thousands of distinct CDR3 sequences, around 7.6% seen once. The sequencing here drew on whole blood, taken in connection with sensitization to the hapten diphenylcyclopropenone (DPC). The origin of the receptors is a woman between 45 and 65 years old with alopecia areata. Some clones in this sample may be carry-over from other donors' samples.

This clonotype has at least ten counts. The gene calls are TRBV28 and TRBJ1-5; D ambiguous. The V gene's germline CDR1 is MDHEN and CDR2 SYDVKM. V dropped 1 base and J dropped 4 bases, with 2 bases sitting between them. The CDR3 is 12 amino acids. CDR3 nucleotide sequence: TGTGCCAGCAGTTTATTAAATCAGCCCCAGCATTTT. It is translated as CASSLLNQPQHF.

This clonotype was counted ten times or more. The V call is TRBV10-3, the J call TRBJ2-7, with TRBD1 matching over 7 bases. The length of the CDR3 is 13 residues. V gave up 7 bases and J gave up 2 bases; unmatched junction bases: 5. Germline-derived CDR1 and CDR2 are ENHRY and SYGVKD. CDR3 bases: TGTGCCATCATGGGGACAGTAACCTACGAGCAGTACTTC. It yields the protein CAIMGTVTYEQYF.

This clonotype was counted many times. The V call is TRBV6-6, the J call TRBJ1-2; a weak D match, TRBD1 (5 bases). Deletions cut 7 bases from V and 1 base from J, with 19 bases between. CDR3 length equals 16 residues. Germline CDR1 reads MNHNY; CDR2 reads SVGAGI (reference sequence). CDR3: CASTLKRQGDNYGYTF. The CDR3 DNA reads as TGTGCCAGCACTCTAAAAAGGCAGGGAGATAACTATGGCTACACCTTC.

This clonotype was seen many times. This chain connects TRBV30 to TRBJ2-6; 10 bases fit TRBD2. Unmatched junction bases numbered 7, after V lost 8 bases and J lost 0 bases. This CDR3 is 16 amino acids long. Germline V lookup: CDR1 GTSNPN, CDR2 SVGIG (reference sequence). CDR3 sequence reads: CAGGLAVFSGANVLTF. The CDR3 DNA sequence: TGTGCCGGCGGACTAGCGGTTTTCTCTGGGGCCAACGTCCTGACTTTC.

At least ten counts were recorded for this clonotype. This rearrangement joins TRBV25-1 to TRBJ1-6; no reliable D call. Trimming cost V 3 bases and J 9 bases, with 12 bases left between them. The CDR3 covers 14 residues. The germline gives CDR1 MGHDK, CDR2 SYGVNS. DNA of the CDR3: TGTGCCAGCAGTGATCCCTCGTGGGGTTCACCCCTCCACTTT. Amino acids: CASSDPSWGSPLHF.

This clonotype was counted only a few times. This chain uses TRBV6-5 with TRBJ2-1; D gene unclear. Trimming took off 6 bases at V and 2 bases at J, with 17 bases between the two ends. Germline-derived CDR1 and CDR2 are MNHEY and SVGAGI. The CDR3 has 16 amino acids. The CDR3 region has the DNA TGTGCCAGCAGCAACTTAGAGGTTTTCCCCTACAATGAGCAGTTCTTC. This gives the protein CASSNLEVFPYNEQFF.

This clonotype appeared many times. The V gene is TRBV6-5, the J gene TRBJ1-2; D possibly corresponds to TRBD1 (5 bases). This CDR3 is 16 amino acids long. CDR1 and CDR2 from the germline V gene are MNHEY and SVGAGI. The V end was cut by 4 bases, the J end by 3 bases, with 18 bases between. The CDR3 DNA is TGTGCCAGCAGTTCTCCTCGGCAGGGAACGGACTATGGCTACACCTTC. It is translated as CASSSPRQGTDYGYTF.

The CDR3 loop is CASSSRWGEQFF. The CDR3 DNA reads as TGCGCCAGCAGCTCTAGGTGGGGTGAGCAGTTCTTC. The chain carries TRBV5-1 and TRBJ2-1; D ambiguous. V lost 3 bases to trimming and J lost 9 bases, with 10 bases between them. The CDR3 is 12 residues long. Germline CDR1 is SGHRS and CDR2 is YFSETQ.

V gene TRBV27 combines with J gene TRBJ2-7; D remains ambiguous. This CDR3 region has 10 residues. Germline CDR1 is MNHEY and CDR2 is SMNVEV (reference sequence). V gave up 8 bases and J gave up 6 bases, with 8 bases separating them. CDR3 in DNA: TGTGCCAGCGGCCTTATCGAGCAGTACTTC. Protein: CASGLIEQYF.

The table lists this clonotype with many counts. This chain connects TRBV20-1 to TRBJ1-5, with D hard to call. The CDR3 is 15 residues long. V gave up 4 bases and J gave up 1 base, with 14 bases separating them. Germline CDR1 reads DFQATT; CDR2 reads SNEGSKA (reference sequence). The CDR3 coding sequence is TGCAGTGCTATTAACAGCCTTATCAGCAATCAGCCCCAGCATTTT. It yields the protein CSAINSLISNQPQHF.

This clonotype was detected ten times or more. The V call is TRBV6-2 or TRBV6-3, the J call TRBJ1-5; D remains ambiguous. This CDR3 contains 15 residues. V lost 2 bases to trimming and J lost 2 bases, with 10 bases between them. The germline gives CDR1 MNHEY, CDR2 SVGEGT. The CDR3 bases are TGTGCCAGCAGTTACGAGGCCCGTGGCAATCAGCCCCAGCATTTT. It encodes CASSYEARGNQPQHF.

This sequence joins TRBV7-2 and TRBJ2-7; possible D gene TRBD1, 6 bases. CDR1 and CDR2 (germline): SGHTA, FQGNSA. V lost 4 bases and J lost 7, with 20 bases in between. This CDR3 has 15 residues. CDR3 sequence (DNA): TGTGCCAGCAGCTCTCGGACCAGGGGCGGTTTAGAGCAGTACTTC. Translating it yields CASSSRTRGGLEQYF.

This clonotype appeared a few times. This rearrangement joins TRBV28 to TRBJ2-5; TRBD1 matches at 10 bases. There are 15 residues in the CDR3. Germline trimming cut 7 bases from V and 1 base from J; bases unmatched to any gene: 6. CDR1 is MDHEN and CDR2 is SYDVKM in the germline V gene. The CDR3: CASNPGQGLQETQYF. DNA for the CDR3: TGTGCCAGCAACCCGGGACAGGGGCTCCAAGAGACCCAGTACTTC. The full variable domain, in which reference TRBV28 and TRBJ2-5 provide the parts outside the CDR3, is DVKVTQSSRYLVKRTGEKVFLECVQDMDHENMFWYRQDPGLGLRLIYFSYDVKMKEKGDIPEGYSVSREKKERFSLILESASTNQTSMYLCASNPGQGLQETQYFGPGTRLLVL.

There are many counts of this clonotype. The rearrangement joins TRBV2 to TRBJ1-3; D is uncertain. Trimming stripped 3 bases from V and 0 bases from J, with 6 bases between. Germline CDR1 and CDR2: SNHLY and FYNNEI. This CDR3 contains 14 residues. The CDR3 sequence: CASSDLGSGNTIYF. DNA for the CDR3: TGTGCCAGCAGTGATTTGGGCTCTGGAAACACCATATATTTT.

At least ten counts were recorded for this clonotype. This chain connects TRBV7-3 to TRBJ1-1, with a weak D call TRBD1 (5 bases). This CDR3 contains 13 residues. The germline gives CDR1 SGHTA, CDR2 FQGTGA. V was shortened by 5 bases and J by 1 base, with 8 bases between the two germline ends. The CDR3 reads CASSEDTNTEAFF. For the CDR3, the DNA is TGTGCCAGCAGCGAGGACACGAACACTGAAGCTTTCTTT.